This record looks at one T cell receptor beta chain sequence and its context. Its antigen is currently unknown. Investigators isolated RNA and reverse transcribed it into cDNA to act as the sequencing template. Sequencing was performed with immunoSEQ multiplex PCR; in TCRdb, only in-frame clones are kept and a portion is missing. This sample has some 160,000 clones, with less than 75% found just once. The sample originates from a study of CD8+ T cells in alopecia areata. Points from the study as a whole: Among patients, TCR sharing was less clear than in mice, a difference possibly due in part to HLA diversity in the patient population.

The germline V gene encodes CDR1 SQVTM and CDR2 ANQGSEA. This CDR3 has 12 residues. Trimming removed 7 bases from V and 10 bases from J; junction bases left unmatched: 10. The researchers isolated CD4+ and CD8+ T cells from PBMCs by sorting. The TCR was taken from a human donor in good health. The source material was CD8+ T cells sorted from blood. The gene calls are TRBV29-1 and TRBJ2-1, with 7 nucleotides matching TRBD2. Here the CDR3 reads CSAPGGWGEQFF. CDR3 in DNA: TGCAGCGCCCCGGGAGGCTGGGGCGAGCAGTTCTTC.